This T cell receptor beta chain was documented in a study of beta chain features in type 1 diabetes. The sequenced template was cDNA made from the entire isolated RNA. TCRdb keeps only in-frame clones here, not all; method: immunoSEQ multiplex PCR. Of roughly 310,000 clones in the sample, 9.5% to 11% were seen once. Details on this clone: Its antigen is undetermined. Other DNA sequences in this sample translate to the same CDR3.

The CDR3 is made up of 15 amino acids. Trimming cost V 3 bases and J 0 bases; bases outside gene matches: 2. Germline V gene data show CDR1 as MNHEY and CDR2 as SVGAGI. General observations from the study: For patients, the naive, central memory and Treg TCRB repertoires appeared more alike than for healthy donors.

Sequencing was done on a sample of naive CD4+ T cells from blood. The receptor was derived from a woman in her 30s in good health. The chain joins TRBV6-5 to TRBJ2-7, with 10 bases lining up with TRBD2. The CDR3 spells CASSYASGSSYEQYF. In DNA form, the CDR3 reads TGTGCCAGCAGTTATGCTAGCGGGAGCTCCTACGAGCAGTACTTC.